Here is one T cell receptor beta chain with its context. These data come from a study of CD8 T cells in Susac syndrome. With random hexamers, reverse transcription was performed on about 0.5 to 1 ug of RNA. TCRdb called the immunoSEQ multiplex PCR reads again in MiXCR, with one record for every CDR3 protein. This repertoire shows about 200,000 distinct CDR3 sequences, about 94% found once; its top ten account for less than 0.15%. CDR3 length: 15 amino acids. Germline V lookup: CDR1 SGHNT, CDR2 YYREEE (reference sequence). The V and J ends lost 3 bases and 3 bases respectively, with 15 bases between them.

Sequencing input: CD8+ T cells from PBMCs. This sequence was found in a human donor with multiple sclerosis. The chain links TRBV5-4 to TRBJ1-1; perhaps TRBD1 as D (5 bases). CDR3 nucleotides: TGTGCCAGCAGCTCTTACCGGGACGCATACACTGAAGCTTTCTTT. Encoded protein: CASSSYRDAYTEAFF.